This entry is about one T cell receptor (beta chain). Its antigen is as yet unknown. Through template switching, a universal primer site was introduced, and the cDNA contained unique molecular identifiers. TCRdb reanalysed the 5' RACE reads using MiXCR and keeps one entry per CDR3 protein. The sample holds hundreds of thousands of distinct CDR3 sequences, 6.1% seen once. The record originates from a study of identical twins. Study-wide findings and caveats: In beta out-of-frame sequences, the excess sharing between twins was weaker. Whereas memory repertoires showed no such difference, abundant cord blood beta clonotypes carried fewer insertions. For zero-insertion analyses, partial confounding could come from invariant MAIT and iNKT cells.

V was shortened by 6 bases and J by 1 base, with 15 bases between the two germline ends. Germline V gives CDR1 SQVTM, CDR2 ANQGSEA. The CDR3 is 14 residues long. The rearrangement joins TRBV29-1 to TRBJ1-1; a possible D gene is TRBD1 (5 bases). Material: naive T cells sorted from blood. The clonotype was recovered from a man younger than 35 in good health. The CDR3: CSVRDRRRNTEAFF. The CDR3, as DNA: TGCAGCGTGCGGGACCGACGTAGGAACACTGAAGCTTTCTTT. The full variable domain, its missing parts supplied by reference TRBV29-1 and TRBJ1-1, is SAVISQKPSRDICQRGTSLTIQCQVDSQVTMMFWYRQQPGQSLTLIATANQGSEATYESGFVIDKFPISRPNLTFSTLTVSNMSPEDSSIYLCSVRDRRRNTEAFFGQGTRLTVV.